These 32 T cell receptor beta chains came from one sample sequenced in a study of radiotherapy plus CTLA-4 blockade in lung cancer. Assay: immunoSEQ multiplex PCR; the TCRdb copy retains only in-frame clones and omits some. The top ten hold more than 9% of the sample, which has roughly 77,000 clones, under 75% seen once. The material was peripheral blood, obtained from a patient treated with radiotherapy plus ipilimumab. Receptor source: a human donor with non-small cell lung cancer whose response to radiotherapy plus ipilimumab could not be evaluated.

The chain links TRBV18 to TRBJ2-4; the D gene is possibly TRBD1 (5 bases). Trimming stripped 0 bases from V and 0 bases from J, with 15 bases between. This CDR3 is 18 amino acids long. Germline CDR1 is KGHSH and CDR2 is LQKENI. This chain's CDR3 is CASSPPIYAGLAKNIQYF. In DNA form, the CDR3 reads TGTGCCAGCTCACCACCGATATATGCAGGGCTAGCCAAAAACATTCAGTACTTC.

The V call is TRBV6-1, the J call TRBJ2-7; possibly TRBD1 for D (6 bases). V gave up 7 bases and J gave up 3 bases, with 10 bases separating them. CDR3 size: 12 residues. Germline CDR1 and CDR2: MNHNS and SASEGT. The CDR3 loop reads CASNRDRYEQYF. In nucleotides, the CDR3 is TGTGCCAGCAACAGGGACCGCTACGAGCAGTACTTC.

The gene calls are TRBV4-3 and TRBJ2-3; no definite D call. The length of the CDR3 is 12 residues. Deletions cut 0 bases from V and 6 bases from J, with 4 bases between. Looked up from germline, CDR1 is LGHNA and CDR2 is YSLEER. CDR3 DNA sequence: TGCGCCAGCAGCCAAGATCGGGATACGCAGTATTTT. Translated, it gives CASSQDRDTQYF.

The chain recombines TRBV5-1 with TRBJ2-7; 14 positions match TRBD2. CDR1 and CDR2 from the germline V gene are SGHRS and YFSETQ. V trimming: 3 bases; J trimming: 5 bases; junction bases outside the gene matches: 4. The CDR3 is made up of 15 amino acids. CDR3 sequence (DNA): TGCGCCAGCAGCTCGACTAGCGGGGGGGCCCACGAGCAGTACTTC. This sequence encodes CASSSTSGGAHEQYF.

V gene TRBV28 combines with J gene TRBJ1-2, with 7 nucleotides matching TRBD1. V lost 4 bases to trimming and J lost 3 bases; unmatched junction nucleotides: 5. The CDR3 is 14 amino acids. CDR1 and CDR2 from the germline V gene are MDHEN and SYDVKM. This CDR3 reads CASSSQTGYYGYTF. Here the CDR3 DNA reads TGTGCCAGCAGTTCCCAGACAGGGTACTATGGCTACACCTTC.

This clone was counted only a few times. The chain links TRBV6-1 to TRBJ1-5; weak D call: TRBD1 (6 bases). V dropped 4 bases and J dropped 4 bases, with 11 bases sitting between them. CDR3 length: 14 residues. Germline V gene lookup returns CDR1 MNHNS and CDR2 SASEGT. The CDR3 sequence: CASSVQGKNQPQHF. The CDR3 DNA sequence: TGTGCCAGCAGTGTACAGGGAAAGAATCAGCCCCAGCATTTT.

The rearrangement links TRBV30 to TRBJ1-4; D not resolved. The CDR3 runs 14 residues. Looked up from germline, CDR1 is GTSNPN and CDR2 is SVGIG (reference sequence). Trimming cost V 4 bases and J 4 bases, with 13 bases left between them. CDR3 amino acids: CAWTKTRSNEKLFF. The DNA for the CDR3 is TGTGCCTGGACCAAGACACGAAGTAATGAAAAACTGTTTTTT.

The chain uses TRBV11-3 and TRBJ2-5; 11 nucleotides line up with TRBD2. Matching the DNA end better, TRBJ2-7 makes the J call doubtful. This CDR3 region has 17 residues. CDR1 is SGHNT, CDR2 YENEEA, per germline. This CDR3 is CASSLAWVAGGPNEQYF. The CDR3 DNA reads TGTGCCAGCAGCTTAGCGTGGGTAGCGGGAGGGCCTAACGAGCAGTACTTC.

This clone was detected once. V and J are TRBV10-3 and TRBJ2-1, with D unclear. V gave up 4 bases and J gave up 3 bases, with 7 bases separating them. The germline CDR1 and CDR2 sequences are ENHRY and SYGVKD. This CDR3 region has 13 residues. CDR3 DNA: TGTGCCATCAGTGCGTACAGCTACAATGAGCAGTTCTTC. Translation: CAISAYSYNEQFF.

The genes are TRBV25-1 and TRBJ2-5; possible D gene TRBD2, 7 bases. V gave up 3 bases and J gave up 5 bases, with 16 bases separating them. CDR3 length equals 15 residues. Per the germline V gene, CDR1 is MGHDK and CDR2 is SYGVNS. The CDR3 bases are TGTGCCAGCAGTGATAAAAGGGGGGGCTGGGAGACCCAGTACTTC. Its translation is CASSDKRGGWETQYF.

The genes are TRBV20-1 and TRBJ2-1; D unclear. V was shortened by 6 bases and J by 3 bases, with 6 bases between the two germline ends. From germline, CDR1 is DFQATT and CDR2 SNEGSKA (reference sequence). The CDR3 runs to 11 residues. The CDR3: CSAAHYNEQFF. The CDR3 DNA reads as TGCAGTGCCGCACACTACAATGAGCAGTTCTTC.

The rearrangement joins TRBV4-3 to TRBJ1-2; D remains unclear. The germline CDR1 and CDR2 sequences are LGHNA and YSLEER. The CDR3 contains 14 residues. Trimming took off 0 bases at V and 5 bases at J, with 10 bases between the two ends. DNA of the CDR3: TGCGCCAGCAGCCAAGATACGGGTATTTATGGCTACACCTTC. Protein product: CASSQDTGIYGYTF.

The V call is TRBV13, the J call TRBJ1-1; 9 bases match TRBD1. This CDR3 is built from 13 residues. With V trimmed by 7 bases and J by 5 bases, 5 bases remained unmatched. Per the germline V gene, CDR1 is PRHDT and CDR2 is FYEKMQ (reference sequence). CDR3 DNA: TGTGCCAGCAAGGACAGGGGATCAACTGAAGCTTTCTTT. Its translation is CASKDRGSTEAFF.

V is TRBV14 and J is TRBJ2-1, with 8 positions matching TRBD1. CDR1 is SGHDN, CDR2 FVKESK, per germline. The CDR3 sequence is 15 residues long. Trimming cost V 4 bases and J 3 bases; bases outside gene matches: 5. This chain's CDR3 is CASSLTGTGYNEQFF. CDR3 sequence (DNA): TGTGCCAGCAGCCTAACCGGGACAGGCTACAATGAGCAGTTCTTC.

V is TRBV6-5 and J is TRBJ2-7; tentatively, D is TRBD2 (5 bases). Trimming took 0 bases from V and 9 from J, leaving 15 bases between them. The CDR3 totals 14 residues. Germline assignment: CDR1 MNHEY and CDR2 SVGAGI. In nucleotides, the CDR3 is TGTGCCAGCAGTTACTCGCTGGACTCCCCCGCGCAGTACTTC. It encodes CASSYSLDSPAQYF.

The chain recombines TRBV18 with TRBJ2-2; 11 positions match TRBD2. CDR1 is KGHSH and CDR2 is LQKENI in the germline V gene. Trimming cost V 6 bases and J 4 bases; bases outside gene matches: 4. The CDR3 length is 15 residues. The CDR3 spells CASSQTSGVTGELFF. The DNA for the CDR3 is TGTGCCAGCTCGCAGACTAGCGGGGTCACCGGGGAGCTGTTTTTT.

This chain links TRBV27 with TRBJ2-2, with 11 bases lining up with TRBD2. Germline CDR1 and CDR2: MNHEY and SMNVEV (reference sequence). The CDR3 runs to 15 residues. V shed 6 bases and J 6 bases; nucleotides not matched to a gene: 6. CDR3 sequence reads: CASRRLAGGAGELFF. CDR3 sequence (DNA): TGTGCCAGCAGGCGGCTAGCGGGAGGAGCCGGGGAGCTGTTTTTT.

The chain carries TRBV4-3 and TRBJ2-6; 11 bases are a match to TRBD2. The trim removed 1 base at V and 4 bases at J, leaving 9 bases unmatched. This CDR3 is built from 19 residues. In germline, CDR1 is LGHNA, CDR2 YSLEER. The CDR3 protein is CASSQAWLAGGSGANVLTF. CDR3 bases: TGCGCCAGCAGCCAAGCTTGGCTAGCGGGGGGCTCCGGGGCCAACGTCCTGACTTTC.

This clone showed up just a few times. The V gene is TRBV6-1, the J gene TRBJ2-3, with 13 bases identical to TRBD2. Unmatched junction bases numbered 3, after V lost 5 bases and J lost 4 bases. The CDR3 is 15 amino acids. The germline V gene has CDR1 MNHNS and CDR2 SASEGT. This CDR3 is CASSRTSGSADTQYF. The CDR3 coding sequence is TGTGCCAGCAGTCGGACTAGCGGGAGCGCAGATACGCAGTATTTT.

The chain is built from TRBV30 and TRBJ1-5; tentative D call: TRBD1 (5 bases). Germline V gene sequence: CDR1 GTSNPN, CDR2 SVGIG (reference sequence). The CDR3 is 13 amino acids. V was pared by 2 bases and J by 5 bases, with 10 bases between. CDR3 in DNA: TGTGCCTGGAGTCGACAGTCCGATCAGCCCCAGCATTTT. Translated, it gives CAWSRQSDQPQHF.

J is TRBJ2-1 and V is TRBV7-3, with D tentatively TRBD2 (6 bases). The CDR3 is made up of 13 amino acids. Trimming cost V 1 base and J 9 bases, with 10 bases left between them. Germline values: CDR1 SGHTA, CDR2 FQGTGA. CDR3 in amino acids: CASSLNPGGEQFF. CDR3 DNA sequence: TGTGCCAGCAGCTTAAATCCCGGGGGTGAGCAGTTCTTC. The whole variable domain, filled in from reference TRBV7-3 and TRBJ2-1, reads GAGVSQTPSNKVTEKGKYVELRCDPISGHTALYWYRQSLGQGPEFLIYFQGTGAADDSGLPNDRFFAVRPEGSVSTLKIQRTERGDSAVYLCASSLNPGGEQFFGPGTRLTVL.

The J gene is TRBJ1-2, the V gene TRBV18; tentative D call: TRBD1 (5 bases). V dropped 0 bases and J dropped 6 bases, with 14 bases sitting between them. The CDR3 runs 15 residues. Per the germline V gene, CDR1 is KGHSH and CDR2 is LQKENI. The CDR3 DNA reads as TGTGCCAGCTCACCACCGAACGGGGGTAGAGATGGCTACACCTTC. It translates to CASSPPNGGRDGYTF. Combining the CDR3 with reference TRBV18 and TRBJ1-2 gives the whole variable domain NAGVMQNPRHLVRRRGQEARLRCSPMKGHSHVYWYRQLPEEGLKFMVYLQKENIIDESGMPKERFSAEFPKEGPSILRIQQVVRGDSAAYFCASSPPNGGRDGYTFGSGTRLTVV.

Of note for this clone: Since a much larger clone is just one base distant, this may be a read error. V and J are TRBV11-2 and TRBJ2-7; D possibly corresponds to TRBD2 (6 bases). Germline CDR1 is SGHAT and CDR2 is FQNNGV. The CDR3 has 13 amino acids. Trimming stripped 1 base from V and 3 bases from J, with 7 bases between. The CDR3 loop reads CASSLGGDYEQYF. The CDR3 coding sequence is TGTGCCAGCAGCTTAGGGGGGGACTACGAGCAGTACTTC.

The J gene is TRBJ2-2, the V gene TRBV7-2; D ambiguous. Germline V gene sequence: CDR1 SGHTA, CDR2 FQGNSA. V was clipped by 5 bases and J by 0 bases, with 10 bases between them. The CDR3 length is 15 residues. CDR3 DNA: TGTGCCAGCAGCCCCGATGGCACGAACACCGGGGAGCTGTTTTTT. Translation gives CASSPDGTNTGELFF.

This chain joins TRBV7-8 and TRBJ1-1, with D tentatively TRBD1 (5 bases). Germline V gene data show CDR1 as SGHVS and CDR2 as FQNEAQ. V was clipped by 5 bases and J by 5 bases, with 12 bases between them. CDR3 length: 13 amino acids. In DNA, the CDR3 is TGTGCCAGCAGCAACACCAGGGATACTGAAGCTTTCTTT. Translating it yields CASSNTRDTEAFF.

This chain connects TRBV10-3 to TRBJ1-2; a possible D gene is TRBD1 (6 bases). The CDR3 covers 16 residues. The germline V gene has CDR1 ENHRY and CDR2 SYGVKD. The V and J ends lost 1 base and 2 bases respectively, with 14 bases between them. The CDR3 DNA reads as TGTGCCATCAGTGAGTTACCGACAGGCGGCAACTATGGCTACACCTTC. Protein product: CAISELPTGGNYGYTF.

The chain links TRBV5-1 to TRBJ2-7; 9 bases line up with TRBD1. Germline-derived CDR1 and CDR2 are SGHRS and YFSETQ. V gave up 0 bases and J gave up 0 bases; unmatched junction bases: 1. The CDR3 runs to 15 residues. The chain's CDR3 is CASSLDRGLSYEQYF. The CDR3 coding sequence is TGCGCCAGCAGCTTGGACAGGGGGCTCTCCTACGAGCAGTACTTC.

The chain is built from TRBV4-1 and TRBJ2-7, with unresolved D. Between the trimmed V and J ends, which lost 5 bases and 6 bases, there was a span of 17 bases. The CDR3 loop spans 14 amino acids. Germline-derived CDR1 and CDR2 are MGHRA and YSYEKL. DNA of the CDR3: TGCGCCAGCAGCAGTCTGGTGGGCGCTGGCGAGCAGTACTTC. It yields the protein CASSSLVGAGEQYF.

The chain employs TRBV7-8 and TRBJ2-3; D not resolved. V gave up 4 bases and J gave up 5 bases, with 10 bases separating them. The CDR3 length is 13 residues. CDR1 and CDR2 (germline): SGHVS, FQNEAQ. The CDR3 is CASSSTPGDTQYF. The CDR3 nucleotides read TGTGCCAGCAGCTCAACCCCCGGAGATACGCAGTATTTT. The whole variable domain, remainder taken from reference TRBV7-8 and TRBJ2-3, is GAGVSQSPRYKVAKRGQDVALRCDPISGHVSLFWYQQALGQGPEFLTYFQNEAQLDKSGLPSDRFFAERPEGSVSTLKIQRTQQEDSAVYLCASSSTPGDTQYFGPGTRLTVL.

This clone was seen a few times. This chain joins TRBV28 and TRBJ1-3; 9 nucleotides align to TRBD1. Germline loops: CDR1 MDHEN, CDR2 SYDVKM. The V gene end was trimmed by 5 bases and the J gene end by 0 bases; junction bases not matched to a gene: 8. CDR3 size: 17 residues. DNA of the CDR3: TGTGCCAGCAGTCCGTGGACAGGGGCCTACTCTGGAAACACCATATATTTT. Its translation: CASSPWTGAYSGNTIYF.

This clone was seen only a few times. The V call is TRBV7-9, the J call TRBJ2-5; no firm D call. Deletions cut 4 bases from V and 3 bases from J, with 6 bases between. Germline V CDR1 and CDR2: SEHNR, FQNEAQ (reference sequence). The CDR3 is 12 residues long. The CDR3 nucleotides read TGTGCCAGCAGCTATACAGAAGAGACCCAGTACTTC. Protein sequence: CASSYTEETQYF. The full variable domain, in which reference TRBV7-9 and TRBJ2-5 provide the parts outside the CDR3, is DTGVSQNPRHKITKRGQNVTFRCDPISEHNRLYWYRQTLGQGPEFLTYFQNEAQLEKSRLLSDRFSAERPKGSFSTLEIQRTEQGDSAMYLCASSYTEETQYFGPGTRLLVL.

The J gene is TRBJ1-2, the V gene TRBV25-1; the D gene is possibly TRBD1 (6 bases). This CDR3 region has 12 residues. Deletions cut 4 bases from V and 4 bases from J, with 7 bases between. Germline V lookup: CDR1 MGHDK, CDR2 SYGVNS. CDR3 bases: TGTGCCAGCAGTGGGGGGCTCTATGGCTACACCTTC. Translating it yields CASSGGLYGYTF.